This TCR beta chain was identified in a study of blood T cell repertoires in COVID-19. Looking at the study overall: Sources were T cells, B-cell-depleted T cells, or PBMCs; the material itself was cDNA or gDNA.

The protocol was immunoSEQ multiplex PCR, while the TCRdb copy is restricted to in-frame clones and leaves out a portion. The sample has more than 35,000 clones, roughly 84% seen once. The CDR3 is made up of 14 amino acids. V lost 5 bases, J lost 10 bases, and 15 bases lay in between. The germline V gene has CDR1 LNHDA and CDR2 SQIVND (reference sequence). The clonotype originates from a human donor in a cohort sampled during active COVID-19. Sample: peripheral blood. The gene calls are TRBV19 and TRBJ1-6; D unclear. CDR3: CASSPRGLGSPLHF. The CDR3 DNA is TGTGCCAGTAGTCCCCGAGGGCTAGGATCACCCCTCCACTTT.